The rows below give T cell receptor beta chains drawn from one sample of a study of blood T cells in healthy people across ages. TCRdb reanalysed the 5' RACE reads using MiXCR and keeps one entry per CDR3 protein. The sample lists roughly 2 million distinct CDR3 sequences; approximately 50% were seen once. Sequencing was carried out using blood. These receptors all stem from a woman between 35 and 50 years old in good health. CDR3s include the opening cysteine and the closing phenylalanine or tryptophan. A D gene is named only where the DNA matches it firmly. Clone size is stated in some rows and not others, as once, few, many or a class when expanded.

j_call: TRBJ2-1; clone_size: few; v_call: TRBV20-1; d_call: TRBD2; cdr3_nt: TGCAGTGCCCTCAGACTAGCGGCGATCAATGAGCAGTTCTTC; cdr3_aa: CSALRLAAINEQFF
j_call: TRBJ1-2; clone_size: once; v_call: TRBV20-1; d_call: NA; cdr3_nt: TGCAGTGCTATATCAGGGGATGGCTACATCTTC; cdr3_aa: CSAISGDGYIF
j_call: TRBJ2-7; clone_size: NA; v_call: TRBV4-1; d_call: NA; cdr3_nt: TGCGCCAGCAGCCAAGTGGGTACAGGGTCCTACAATGAGCAGTACTTC; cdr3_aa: CASSQVGTGSYNEQYF
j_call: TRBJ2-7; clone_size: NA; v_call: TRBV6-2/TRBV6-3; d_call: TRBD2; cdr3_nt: TGTGCCAGCAGTTATCGGGCGGGGGGGACCTACGAGCAGTACTTC; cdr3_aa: CASSYRAGGTYEQYF
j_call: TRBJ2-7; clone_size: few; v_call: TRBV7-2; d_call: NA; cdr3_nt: TGTGCCAGCAGCTTAGAATGGGACCCCTCCTACGAGCAGTACTTC; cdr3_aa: CASSLEWDPSYEQYF
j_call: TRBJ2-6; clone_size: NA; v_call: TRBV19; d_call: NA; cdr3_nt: TGTGCCAGTAGTCCCGGTCGGGCAGGGTTGGCCAACGTCCTGACTTTC; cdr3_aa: CASSPGRAGLANVLTF
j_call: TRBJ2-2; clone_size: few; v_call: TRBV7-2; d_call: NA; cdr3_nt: TGTGCCAGCAGCTGGAGGACACCGAACACCGGGGAGCTGTTTTTT; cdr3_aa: CASSWRTPNTGELFF
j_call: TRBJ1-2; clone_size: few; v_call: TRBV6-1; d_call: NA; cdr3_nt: TGTGCCAGCAGTTCAAACCGGGATCGAGGCTACACCTTC; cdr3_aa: CASSSNRDRGYTF
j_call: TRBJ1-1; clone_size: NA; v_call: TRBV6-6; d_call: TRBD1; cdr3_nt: TGTGCCAGCAGTAGAGGACAGGGCTGGAACACTGAAGCTTTCTTT; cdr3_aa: CASSRGQGWNTEAFF
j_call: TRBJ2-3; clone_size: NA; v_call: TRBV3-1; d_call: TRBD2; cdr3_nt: TGTGCCAGCAGCCAAGATCGTTGGCTAGCGGGGAGCACAGATACGCAGTATTTT; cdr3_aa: CASSQDRWLAGSTDTQYF
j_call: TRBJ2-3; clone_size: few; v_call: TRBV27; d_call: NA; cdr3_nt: TGTGCCAGCAGTTTCCAGGGTAGCGCAGCAGATACGCAGTATTTT; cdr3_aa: CASSFQGSAADTQYF
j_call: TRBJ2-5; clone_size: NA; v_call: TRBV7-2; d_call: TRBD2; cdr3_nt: TGTGCCAGCAGCCAAAAACTAGCGGGGGGGGCGGGGACCCAGTACTTC; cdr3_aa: CASSQKLAGGAGTQYF
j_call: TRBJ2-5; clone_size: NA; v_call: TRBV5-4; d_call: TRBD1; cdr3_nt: TGTGCCAGCAGACAGGGGGACGAAGAGACCCAGTACTTC; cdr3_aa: CASRQGDEETQYF
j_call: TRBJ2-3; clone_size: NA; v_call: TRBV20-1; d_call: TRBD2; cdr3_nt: TGCAGTGCTAGAGGCATCGCTAGCGGGGGGTCAGATACGCAGTATTTT; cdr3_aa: CSARGIASGGSDTQYF
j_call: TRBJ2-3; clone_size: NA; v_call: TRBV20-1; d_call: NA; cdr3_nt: TGCAGTGCTCCGCAGGGGTTAGATACGCAGTATTTT; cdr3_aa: CSAPQGLDTQYF
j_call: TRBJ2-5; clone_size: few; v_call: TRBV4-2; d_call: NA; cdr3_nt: TGTGCCAGCAGCCAAGTTCGGGAAGTGGGAGAGACCCAGTACTTC; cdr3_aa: CASSQVREVGETQYF
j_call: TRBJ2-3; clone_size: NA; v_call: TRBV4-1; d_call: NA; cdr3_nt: TGCGCCAGCAGCCAACTTCCTTCCCTTAGCACAGATACGCAGTATTTT; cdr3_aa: CASSQLPSLSTDTQYF
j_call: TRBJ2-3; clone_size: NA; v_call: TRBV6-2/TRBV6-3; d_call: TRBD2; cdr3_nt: TGTGCCAGCAGTTATCTGGCGGGGGGAAGTGGGACGCAGTATTTT; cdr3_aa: CASSYLAGGSGTQYF
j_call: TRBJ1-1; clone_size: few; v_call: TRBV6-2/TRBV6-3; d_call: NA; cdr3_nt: TGTGCCAGCATTGACAGACTGAACACTGAAGCTTTCTTT; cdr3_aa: CASIDRLNTEAFF
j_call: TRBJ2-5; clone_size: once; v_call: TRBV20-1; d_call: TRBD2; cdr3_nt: TGCAGTGCTAGGGGAGGGAAAGGACTAGCGGGGACGGAGACCCAGTACTTC; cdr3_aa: CSARGGKGLAGTETQYF
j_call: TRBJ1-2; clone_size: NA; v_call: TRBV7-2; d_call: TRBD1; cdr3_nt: TGTGCCAGCAGCGTCGGACAGGGGGGCTATGGCTACACCTTC; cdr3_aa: CASSVGQGGYGYTF
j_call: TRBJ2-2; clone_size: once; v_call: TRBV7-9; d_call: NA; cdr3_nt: TGTGCCAGCAAAGGGGATGAGGTCGCCGGGGAGCTGTTTTTT; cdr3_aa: CASKGDEVAGELFF
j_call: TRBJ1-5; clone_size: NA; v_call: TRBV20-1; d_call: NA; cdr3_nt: TGCAGTGCTAGACGTTGGGATCAAAATCAGCCCCAGCATTTT; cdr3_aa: CSARRWDQNQPQHF
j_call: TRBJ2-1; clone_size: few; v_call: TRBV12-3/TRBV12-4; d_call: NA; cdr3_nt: TGTGCCAGCAGTTTAGAAACGGTCTCCAATGAGCAGTTCTTC; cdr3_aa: CASSLETVSNEQFF
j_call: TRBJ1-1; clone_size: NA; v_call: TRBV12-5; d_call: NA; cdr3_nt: TGTGCTAGTGGTTTCAGGCAGGGGAGCTACACTGAAGCTTTCTTT; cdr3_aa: CASGFRQGSYTEAFF
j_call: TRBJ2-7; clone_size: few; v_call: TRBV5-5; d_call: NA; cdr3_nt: TGTGCCAGCAGCATAAGTTACGGTCCTTACGAGCAGTACTTC; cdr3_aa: CASSISYGPYEQYF
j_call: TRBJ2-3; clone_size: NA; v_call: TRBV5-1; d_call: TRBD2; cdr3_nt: TGCGCCAGCAGCTTGGCTAGCGGGGTGGATACGCAGTATTTT; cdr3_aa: CASSLASGVDTQYF
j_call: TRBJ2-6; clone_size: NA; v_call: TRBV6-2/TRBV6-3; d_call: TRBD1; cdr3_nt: TGTGCCAGCAGAAGTTCCGGGACAGAGCTTTTTCGGGCCAACGTCCTGACTTTC; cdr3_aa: CASRSSGTELFRANVLTF
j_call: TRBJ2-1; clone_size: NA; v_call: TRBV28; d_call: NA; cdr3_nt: TGTGCCAGCAGTTTAGCGGACCGTACCAATTACAATGAGCAGTTCTTC; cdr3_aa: CASSLADRTNYNEQFF